This T cell receptor beta chain comes out of a study of cytomegalovirus exposure and HLA in healthy donors. Trimming took 4 bases from V and 2 from J; bases not matched to a gene: 6. The CDR3 totals 15 residues. Per germline, CDR1 SGHNT and CDR2 YYREEE (reference sequence). It was with 60 Vbeta and 13 Jbeta primers that the PCR ran. Assay: immunoSEQ multiplex PCR; the TCRdb copy retains only in-frame clones and omits some. The sample consists of about 120,000 clones, around 68% of them appearing once. V is TRBV5-4 and J is TRBJ2-3; TRBD2 matches at 8 bases. This receptor was identified in a middle-aged woman in good health and CMV-seropositive. Sequenced: PBMCs. The CDR3 reads CASSPNSGATDTQYF. In nucleotides, the CDR3 is TGTGCCAGCAGCCCTAATAGCGGGGCCACAGATACGCAGTATTTT. Complete variable domain (other parts from reference TRBV5-4 and TRBJ2-3): ETGVTQSPTHLIKTRGQQVTLRCSSQSGHNTVSWYQQALGQGPQFIFQYYREEENGRGNFPPRFSGLQFPNYSSELNVNALELDDSALYLCASSPNSGATDTQYFGPGTRLTVL.